This is a list of T cell receptor beta chains from one sample in a study of blood T cells in healthy people across ages. TCRdb re-derived calls from the 5' RACE reads in MiXCR, one entry per CDR3 protein. The table has 1.5 million or so distinct CDR3 sequences, roughly 43% seen once. Sequencing was carried out using blood. The receptor source for this set is a woman under 30 in good health. Both conserved end residues are part of each CDR3.

j_call,v_call,cdr3_aa
TRBJ2-7,TRBV20-1,CSISIHEQYF
TRBJ2-4,TRBV28,CASSPFELAKNIQYF
TRBJ1-1,TRBV6-1,CASSETGERPNTEAFF
TRBJ1-5,TRBV6-6,CASKDRTALHNQPQHF
TRBJ2-1,TRBV9,CASSGSGRSNEQFF
TRBJ2-7,TRBV6-5,CASGSYSYNEQYF
TRBJ2-1,TRBV7-8,CASSPQTYNEQFF
TRBJ2-2,TRBV28,CASRTSGVAGELFF
TRBJ1-2,TRBV6-1,CASSPLQAPDVIYGYTF
TRBJ2-5,TRBV28,CASSTDRKPQETQYF
TRBJ1-1,TRBV27,CASSSRGQGGTEAFF
TRBJ1-2,TRBV11-2,CASSSLRQGAYYGYTF
TRBJ2-1,TRBV7-2,CASSLFINNEQFF
TRBJ2-3,TRBV9,CASSVTSGSSTDTQYF
TRBJ1-2,TRBV7-9,CASSSDGYTF
TRBJ2-3,TRBV7-9,CASSSNRGEGYAQYF
TRBJ2-3,TRBV6-2/TRBV6-3,CASSSRLAGAITDTQYF
TRBJ1-3,TRBV12-3/TRBV12-4,CASARTAGNTIYF
TRBJ2-7,TRBV15,CATSRGLNPRTGGSYEQYF
TRBJ1-3,TRBV6-7,CASRETGSSGNTIYF
TRBJ2-1,TRBV9,CASSDSIRPRQGKGGEQFF
TRBJ2-7,TRBV27,CASSPGLMGYEQYF
TRBJ2-1,TRBV20-1,CSVAGDTYNEQFF
TRBJ1-2,TRBV27,CASSFRRGSYGYTF
TRBJ2-1,TRBV7-2,CASSPQMGGNEQFF
TRBJ1-1,TRBV3-1,CASSQERGRDIMNTEAFF
TRBJ2-2,TRBV7-2,CASSLGDALSKGELFF
TRBJ2-5,TRBV10-3,CAISGSQGTYVQYF
TRBJ2-7,TRBV27,CASSRQWDSTGEQYF